This is a list of T cell receptor beta chains from one sample in a study of cytomegalovirus exposure and HLA in healthy donors. Clones were read by immunoSEQ multiplex PCR, and TCRdb kept only the in-frame ones, dropping some. The sample lists over 150,000 clones, around 68% occurring once. Sequencing was carried out using PBMCs. The origin of the receptors is a man aged 45 to 65 in good health and CMV-seronegative. Each CDR3 is given with its conserved first and last residue. A D gene is named only where the DNA matches it firmly. The size field is filled for only some rows; it gives once, few, many or a size class.

j_call | clone_size | d_call | v_call | cdr3_nt | cdr3_aa
TRBJ1-2 | - | TRBD1 | TRBV6-5 | TGTGCCAGCAGACCTTCGGGACAGGGTGTAAGTGGCTACACCTTC | CASRPSGQGVSGYTF
TRBJ1-2 | - | - | TRBV6-6 | TGTGCCAGCAGGACAGACTCAGCTAACTATGGCTACACCTTC | CASRTDSANYGYTF
TRBJ1-2 | - | TRBD1 | TRBV5-1 | TGCGCCAGCAGCCCGGGACAGGGGGAGTATGGCTACACCTTC | CASSPGQGEYGYTF
TRBJ1-2 | - | - | TRBV4-1 | TGCGCCAGCAGCCAAGAACAGTTATATGGCTACACCTTC | CASSQEQLYGYTF
TRBJ1-4 | once | TRBD1 | TRBV25-1 | TGTGCCAGCAGTGTGGACAGGGGGCCCCTCAATGAAAAACTGTTTTTT | CASSVDRGPLNEKLFF
TRBJ1-2 | - | TRBD1 | TRBV27 | TGTGCCAGCAGTTACAGGGGCGTCTATGGCTACACCTTC | CASSYRGVYGYTF
TRBJ1-1 | - | TRBD1 | TRBV7-9 | TGTGCCAGCAGCTTGGGGGACAGATTGAACACTGAAGCTTTCTTT | CASSLGDRLNTEAFF
TRBJ2-7 | once | TRBD2 | TRBV5-5 | TGTGCCAGCAGCCCGGGGGGCTACGAGCAGTACTTC | CASSPGGYEQYF
TRBJ2-2 | - | - | TRBV5-4 | TGTGCCAGCAGCTTAGGACTGAACACCGGGGAGCTGTTTTTT | CASSLGLNTGELFF
TRBJ1-1 | - | TRBD1 | TRBV7-6 | TGTGCCAGCAGCTTAGACAGACAGGGCGATTTGAACACTGAAGCTTTCTTT | CASSLDRQGDLNTEAFF
TRBJ2-7 | - | - | TRBV11-1 | TGTGCCAGCAGCTTACAGGGGGGATCCTACGAGCAGTACTTC | CASSLQGGSYEQYF
TRBJ1-5 | - | TRBD1 | TRBV19 | TGTGCCAGTAGTATACGTAGGGGGCATCAGCCCCAGCATTTT | CASSIRRGHQPQHF
TRBJ2-1 | - | - | TRBV1 | TGCACCAGCAGCCTCAGGGGACCCTACAATGAGCAGTTCTTC | CTSSLRGPYNEQFF
TRBJ2-3 | - | TRBD1 | TRBV5-1 | TGCGCCAGCAGCCAACGGGGACAGGGGGCAACAGATACGCAGTATTTT | CASSQRGQGATDTQYF
TRBJ2-3 | - | TRBD2 | TRBV7-9 | TGTGCCAGCAGCCCATTGACTAGCGGGGGGTACGATACGCAGTATTTT | CASSPLTSGGYDTQYF
TRBJ2-1 | once | TRBD2 | TRBV2 | TGTGCCAGCAGTGAAGCGGGACTAAAGGGGTCAGGGAAATACAATGAGCAGTTCTTC | CASSEAGLKGSGKYNEQFF
TRBJ1-1 | - | TRBD1 | TRBV9 | TGTGCCAGCAGCGGGATGGGACAGGGGAACACTGAAGCTTTCTTT | CASSGMGQGNTEAFF
TRBJ2-7 | - | TRBD1 | TRBV7-6 | TGTGCCAGCAGCTTTGGGACAGATCTTTCCTACGAGCAGTACTTC | CASSFGTDLSYEQYF
TRBJ2-1 | - | TRBD1 | TRBV7-2 | TGTGCCAGCAGCTTAGCGGGGACAGGATTTTTAACCAATGAGCAGTTCTTC | CASSLAGTGFLTNEQFF
TRBJ1-5 | - | - | TRBV19 | TGTGCCAGTAGTATAAATTATAGCAATCAGCCCCAGCATTTT | CASSINYSNQPQHF
TRBJ2-1 | - | TRBD1 | TRBV7-2 | TGTGCCAGCAGCCCGCGGACAGGGGGGAACAATGAGCAGTTCTTC | CASSPRTGGNNEQFF
TRBJ2-2 | - | TRBD1 | TRBV7-2 | TGTGCCAGCAGCTTGACAGGGGGCGAGGTGGCCGGGGAGCTGTTTTTT | CASSLTGGEVAGELFF
TRBJ1-3 | - | - | TRBV7-2 | TGTGCCAGCAGCATTTCACAGTTCTCTGGAAACACCATATATTTT | CASSISQFSGNTIYF
TRBJ1-1 | - | - | TRBV19 | TGTGCCAGTAGGGGGCAAGTAAACACTGAAGCTTTCTTT | CASRGQVNTEAFF
TRBJ1-3 | - | - | TRBV9 | TGTGCCAGCAGCGTAGTCCGGGGGGGCCACTCCCAAAACACCATATATTTT | CASSVVRGGHSQNTIYF
TRBJ1-2 | - | - | TRBV5-6 | TGTGCCAGCAGCTTGGTTGGGGCCCCATATAGGGGCTACACCTTC | CASSLVGAPYRGYTF
TRBJ1-1 | - | - | TRBV7-9 | TGTGCCAGCAGCTCCTCGAGGAGGGTAGAAGCTTTCTTT | CASSSSRRVEAFF
TRBJ2-2 | - | TRBD1 | TRBV5-1 | TGCGCCAGCAGCTTAAGGACAGGGCTAAACACCGGGGAGCTGTTTTTT | CASSLRTGLNTGELFF
TRBJ1-5 | - | - | TRBV19 | TGTGCCAGTAGCTTCAGGGTACACAATCAGCCCCAGCATTTT | CASSFRVHNQPQHF
TRBJ2-7 | - | TRBD1 | TRBV4-1 | TGCGCCAGCAGCCGGGACAGAACCTCTTCCTACGAGCAGTACTTC | CASSRDRTSSYEQYF
TRBJ1-4 | - | TRBD1 | TRBV18 | TGTGCCAGCTCGCCTAATACAGGGGCGAATGAAAAACTGTTTTTT | CASSPNTGANEKLFF
TRBJ2-2 | few | TRBD1 | TRBV29-1 | TGCAGCGTTGATGGGACAGGGGCGGGCGGGGAGCTGTTTTTT | CSVDGTGAGGELFF
TRBJ1-5 | once | TRBD1 | TRBV2 | TGTGCCAGCAGACCCGGGACAGCTATCAATCAGCCCCAGCATTTT | CASRPGTAINQPQHF
TRBJ1-1 | - | TRBD1 | TRBV7-9 | TGTGCCAGCAGCATCAGGGGGCGGATGAACACTGAAGCTTTCTTT | CASSIRGRMNTEAFF
TRBJ2-7 | - | - | TRBV10-3 | TGTGCCATCAGTGAGGAGGGAACCTACGAGCAGTACTTC | CAISEEGTYEQYF
TRBJ1-2 | few | - | TRBV4-1 | TGCGCCAGCAGCCAAGATTGGGGGGGTGGCTACACCTTC | CASSQDWGGGYTF
TRBJ2-3 | - | TRBD1 | TRBV9 | TGTGCCAGCAGCGTAGACAGGGGGCGGTCAGATACGCAGTATTTT | CASSVDRGRSDTQYF
TRBJ2-3 | - | - | TRBV11-2 | TGTGCCAGCAGCGCCGGGGATACGCAGTATTTT | CASSAGDTQYF
TRBJ1-4 | - | - | TRBV5-1 | TGCGCCAGCAGCGCTTCGACAGCAACTAATGAAAAACTGTTTTTT | CASSASTATNEKLFF
TRBJ2-2 | - | - | TRBV5-6 | TGTGCCAGCAGCTTGGATATGACGGGTTGGAATGAGCCCCCCGGGGAGCTGTTTTTT | CASSLDMTGWNEPPGELFF
TRBJ2-2 | once | - | TRBV6-5 | TGTGCCAGCCTGCCAGATGCCCGCACCGGGGAGCTGTTTTTT | CASLPDARTGELFF
TRBJ2-3 | - | TRBD2 | TRBV7-2 | TGTGCCTGCCTCCCGAGGCGGGGGGGCCGAACAGATACGCAGTATTTT | CACLPRRGGRTDTQYF
TRBJ2-1 | - | TRBD2 | TRBV27 | TGTGCCAGCAGTTTAGTGAATCTAGCGGGAAGGTACAATGAGCAGTTCTTC | CASSLVNLAGRYNEQFF
TRBJ1-2 | once | TRBD1 | TRBV19 | TGTGCCACTAGGGGACAGAGTAATGGCTACACCTTC | CATRGQSNGYTF
TRBJ1-3 | once | - | TRBV15 | TGTGCCACCAGCAGAGATCGGGGATCTGGAAACACCATATATTTT | CATSRDRGSGNTIYF
TRBJ2-1 | - | TRBD2 | TRBV7-2 | TGTGCCAGCAGCTCCCGGCAGCGGGGGGCCTACAATGAGCAGTTCTTC | CASSSRQRGAYNEQFF
TRBJ2-2 | - | TRBD2 | TRBV28 | TGTGCCAGCAGTACCCTGCGGGGGGGCTACACCGGGGAGCTGTTTTTT | CASSTLRGGYTGELFF
TRBJ1-2 | - | - | TRBV18 | TGTGCCAGCTCACCCGATGCGGGAGGGAGCTATGGCTACACCTTC | CASSPDAGGSYGYTF
TRBJ2-7 | - | - | TRBV29-1 | TGCAGCGTTGAAGAACCCGGTCCTTTATCCTACGAGCAGTACTTC | CSVEEPGPLSYEQYF
TRBJ2-7 | - | TRBD2 | TRBV4-1 | TGCGCCAGCAGCCAAACCCTAGCGGGGGGGCTAGACGAGCAGTACTTC | CASSQTLAGGLDEQYF
TRBJ1-2 | - | TRBD1 | TRBV6-4 | TGTGCCAGCAGTGACTCCCAGACAGGGAACTATGGCTACACCTTC | CASSDSQTGNYGYTF
TRBJ2-7 | - | - | TRBV10-3 | TGTGCCATCAGATCCGGGACACTAAATACCTACGAGCAGTACTTC | CAIRSGTLNTYEQYF
TRBJ1-2 | few | TRBD1 | TRBV25-1 | TGTGCCAGCAGTGAGACAGGGAATCCCTATGGCTACACCTTC | CASSETGNPYGYTF
TRBJ1-5 | - | - | TRBV7-2 | TGTGCCAGCAGCGACGACAGAGACAATCAGCCCCAGCATTTT | CASSDDRDNQPQHF
TRBJ1-4 | - | - | TRBV7-8 | TGTGCCAGCAGCACTGGGGGGGCACGAACTAATGAAAAACTGTTTTTT | CASSTGGARTNEKLFF
TRBJ2-7 | - | TRBD1 | TRBV28 | TGTGCCAGCAGTCCTGACCGGGACAGGGGATCCTACGAGCAGTACTTC | CASSPDRDRGSYEQYF
TRBJ2-7 | - | - | TRBV18 | TGTGCCAGCTCACCAGCAGGAAACGAGCAGTACTTC | CASSPAGNEQYF
TRBJ2-1 | once | TRBD2 | TRBV19 | TGTGCCAGTAGTATTCCTAGCGGGGGGTACAATGAGCAGTTCTTC | CASSIPSGGYNEQFF
TRBJ2-2 | - | TRBD1 | TRBV7-3 | TGTGCCAGCAGCTCGTCTCACAGGGGCACCGGGGAGCTGTTTTTT | CASSSSHRGTGELFF